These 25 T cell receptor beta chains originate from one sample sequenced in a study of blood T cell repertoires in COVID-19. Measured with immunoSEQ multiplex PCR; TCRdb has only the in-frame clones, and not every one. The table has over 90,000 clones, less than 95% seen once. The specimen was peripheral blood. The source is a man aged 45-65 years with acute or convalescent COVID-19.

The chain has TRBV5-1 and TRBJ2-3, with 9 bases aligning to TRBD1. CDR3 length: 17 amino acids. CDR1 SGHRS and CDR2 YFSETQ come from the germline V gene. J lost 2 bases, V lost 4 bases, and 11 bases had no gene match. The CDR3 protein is CASSLRTGVGDTDTQYF. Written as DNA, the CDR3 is TGCGCCAGCAGCCTCCGGACAGGGGTCGGGGACACAGATACGCAGTATTTT.

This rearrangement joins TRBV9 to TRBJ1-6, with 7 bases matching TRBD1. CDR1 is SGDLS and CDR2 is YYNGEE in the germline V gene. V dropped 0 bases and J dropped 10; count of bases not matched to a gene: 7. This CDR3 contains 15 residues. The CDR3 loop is CASSVGRQGGSPLHF. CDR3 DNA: TGTGCCAGCAGCGTAGGACGACAGGGCGGCTCACCCCTCCACTTT.

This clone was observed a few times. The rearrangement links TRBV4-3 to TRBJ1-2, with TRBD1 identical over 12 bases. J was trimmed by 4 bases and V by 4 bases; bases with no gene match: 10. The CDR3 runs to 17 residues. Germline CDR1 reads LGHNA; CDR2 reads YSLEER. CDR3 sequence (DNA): TGCGCCAGCAGCCGAGCCGGGACAGGGGGCGCCATCTATGGCTACACCTTC. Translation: CASSRAGTGGAIYGYTF.

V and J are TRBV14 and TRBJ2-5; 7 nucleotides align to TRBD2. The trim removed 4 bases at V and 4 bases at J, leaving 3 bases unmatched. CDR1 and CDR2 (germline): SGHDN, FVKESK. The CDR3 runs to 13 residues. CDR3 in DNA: TGTGCCAGCAGCCCGGGGGGAGGAGAGACCCAGTACTTC. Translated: CASSPGGGETQYF.

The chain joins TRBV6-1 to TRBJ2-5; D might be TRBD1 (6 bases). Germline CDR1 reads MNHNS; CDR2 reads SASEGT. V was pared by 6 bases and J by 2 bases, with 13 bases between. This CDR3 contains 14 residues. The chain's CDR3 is CASRAGTKQETQYF. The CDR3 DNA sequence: TGTGCCAGCAGGGCCGGGACAAAACAAGAGACCCAGTACTTC.

CDR3 region: CSVVPGLARNEQFF. The CDR3 coding sequence is TGCAGCGTTGTCCCGGGACTAGCGCGTAATGAGCAGTTCTTC. V usage is TRBV29-1 and J usage is TRBJ2-1; TRBD2 matches 10 bases. Germline CDR1 and CDR2: SQVTM and ANQGSEA. J was trimmed by 7 bases and V by 4 bases; bases with no gene match: 7. The CDR3 is made up of 14 amino acids.

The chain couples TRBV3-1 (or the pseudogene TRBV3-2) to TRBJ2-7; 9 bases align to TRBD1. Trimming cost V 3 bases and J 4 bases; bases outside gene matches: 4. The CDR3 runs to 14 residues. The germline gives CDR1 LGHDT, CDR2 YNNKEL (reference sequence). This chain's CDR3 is CASSQTGGGYEQYF. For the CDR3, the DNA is TGTGCCAGCAGCCAGACAGGGGGAGGATACGAGCAGTACTTC.

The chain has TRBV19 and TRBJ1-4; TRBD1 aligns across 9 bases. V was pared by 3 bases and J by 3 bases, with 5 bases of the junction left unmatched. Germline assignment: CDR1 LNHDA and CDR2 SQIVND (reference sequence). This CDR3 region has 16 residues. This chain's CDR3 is CASSMRTGVSNEKLFF. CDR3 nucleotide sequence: TGTGCCAGTAGTATGAGGACAGGGGTTTCTAATGAAAAACTGTTTTTT.

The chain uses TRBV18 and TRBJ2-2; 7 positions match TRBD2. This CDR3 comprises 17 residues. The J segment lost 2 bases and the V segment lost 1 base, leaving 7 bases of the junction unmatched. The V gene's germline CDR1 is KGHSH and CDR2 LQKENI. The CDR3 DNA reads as TGTGCCAGCTCACCACAAGTTGTGACTAGCAACACCGGGGAGCTGTTTTTT. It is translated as CASSPQVVTSNTGELFF.

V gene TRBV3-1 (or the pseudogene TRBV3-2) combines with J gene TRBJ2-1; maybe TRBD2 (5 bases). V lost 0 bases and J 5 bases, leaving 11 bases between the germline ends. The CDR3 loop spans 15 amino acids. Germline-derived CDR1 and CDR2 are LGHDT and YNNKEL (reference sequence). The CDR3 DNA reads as TGTGCCAGCAGCCAAGAAGCGGAGGCGAACAATGAGCAGTTCTTC. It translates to CASSQEAEANNEQFF.

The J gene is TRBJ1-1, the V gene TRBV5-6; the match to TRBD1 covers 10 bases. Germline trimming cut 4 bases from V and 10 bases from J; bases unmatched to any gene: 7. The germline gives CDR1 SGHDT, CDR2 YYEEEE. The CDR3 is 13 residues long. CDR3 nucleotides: TGTGCCAGCAGCCCAGGACAGGGGGGGCGAGCTTTCTTT. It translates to CASSPGQGGRAFF.

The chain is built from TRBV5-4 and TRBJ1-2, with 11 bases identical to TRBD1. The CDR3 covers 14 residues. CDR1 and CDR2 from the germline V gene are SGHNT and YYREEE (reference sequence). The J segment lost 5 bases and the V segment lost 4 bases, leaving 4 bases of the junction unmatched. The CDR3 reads CASSPRDRGYGYTF. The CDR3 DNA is TGTGCCAGCAGCCCCCGGGACAGGGGGTATGGCTACACCTTC.

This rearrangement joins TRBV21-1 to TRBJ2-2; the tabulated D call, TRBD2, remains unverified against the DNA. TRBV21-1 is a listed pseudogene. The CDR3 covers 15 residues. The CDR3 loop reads CASLPGNPNTGELFF. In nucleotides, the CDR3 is TGTGCCAGCCTACCGGGGAATCCGAACACCGGGGAGCTGTTTTTT.

As DNA, the CDR3 is TGTGCCAGCAGCTCTGGTACGGGGAACACTGAAGCTTTCTTT. Protein product: CASSSGTGNTEAFF. This sequence joins TRBV6-5 and TRBJ1-1; unclear D gene. Germline CDR1 MNHEY, CDR2 SVGAGI. The V end was cut by 6 bases, the J end by 1 base, with 12 bases between. The CDR3 runs to 14 residues.

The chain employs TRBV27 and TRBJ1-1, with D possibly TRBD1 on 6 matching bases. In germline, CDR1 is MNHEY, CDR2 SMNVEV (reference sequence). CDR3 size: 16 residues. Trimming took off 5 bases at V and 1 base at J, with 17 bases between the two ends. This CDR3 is CASSPITGTKNTEAFF. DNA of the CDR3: TGTGCCAGCAGTCCTATAACCGGGACAAAGAACACTGAAGCTTTCTTT.

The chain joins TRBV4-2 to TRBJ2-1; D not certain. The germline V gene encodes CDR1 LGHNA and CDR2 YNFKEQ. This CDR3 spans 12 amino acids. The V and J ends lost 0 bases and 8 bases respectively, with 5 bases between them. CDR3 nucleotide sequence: TGTGCCAGCAGCCAAGATCGGGATGAGCAGTTCTTC. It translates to CASSQDRDEQFF.

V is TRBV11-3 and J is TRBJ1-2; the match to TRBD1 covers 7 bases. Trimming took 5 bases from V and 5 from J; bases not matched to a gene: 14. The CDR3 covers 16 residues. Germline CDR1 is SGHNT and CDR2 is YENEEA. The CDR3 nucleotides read TGTGCCAGCAGCAATTTGCAGGGGGTCGGCCAGTATGGCTACACCTTC. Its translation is CASSNLQGVGQYGYTF. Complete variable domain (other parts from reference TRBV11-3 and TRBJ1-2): EAGVVQSPRYKIIEKKQPVAFWCNPISGHNTLYWYLQNLGQGPELLIRYENEEAVDDSQLPKDRFSAERLKGVDSTLKIQPAELGDSAVYLCASSNLQGVGQYGYTFGSGTRLTVV.

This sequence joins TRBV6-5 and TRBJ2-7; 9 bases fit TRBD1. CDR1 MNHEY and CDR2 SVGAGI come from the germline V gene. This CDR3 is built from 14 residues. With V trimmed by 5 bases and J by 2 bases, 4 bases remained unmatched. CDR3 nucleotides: TGTGCCAGCAGTAAGGACAGGGGAACCTACGAGCAGTACTTC. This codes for CASSKDRGTYEQYF.

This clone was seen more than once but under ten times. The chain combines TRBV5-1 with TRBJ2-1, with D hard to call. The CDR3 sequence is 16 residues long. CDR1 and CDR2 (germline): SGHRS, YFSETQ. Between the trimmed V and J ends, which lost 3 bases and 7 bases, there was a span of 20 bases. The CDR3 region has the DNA TGCGCCAGCAGCTCCCTGAGTAGCACACAAAAGAATGAGCAGTTCTTC. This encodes CASSSLSSTQKNEQFF.

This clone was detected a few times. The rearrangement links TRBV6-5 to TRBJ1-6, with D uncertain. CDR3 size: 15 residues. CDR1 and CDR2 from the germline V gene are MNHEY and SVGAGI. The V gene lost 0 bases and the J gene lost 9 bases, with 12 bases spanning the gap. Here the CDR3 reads CASSYSREGSSPLHF. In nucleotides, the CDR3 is TGTGCCAGCAGTTACTCCAGAGAGGGTTCTTCACCCCTCCACTTT.

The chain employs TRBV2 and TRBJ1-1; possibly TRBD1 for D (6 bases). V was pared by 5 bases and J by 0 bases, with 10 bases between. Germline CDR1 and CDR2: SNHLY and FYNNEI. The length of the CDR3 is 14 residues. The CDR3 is CASSKGQLNTEAFF. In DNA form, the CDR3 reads TGTGCCAGCAGTAAAGGACAGTTGAACACTGAAGCTTTCTTT.

DNA of the CDR3: TGCGCCAGCAGCCAGGGCTGGGGGGGAGTTGAGGATACGCAGTATTTT. Its translation is CASSQGWGGVEDTQYF. The V gene is TRBV4-1, the J gene TRBJ2-3; 7 bases are shared with TRBD2. The ends lost 3 bases at V and 6 bases at J; junction bases unmatched: 12. CDR1 is MGHRA and CDR2 is YSYEKL in the germline V gene. This CDR3 contains 16 residues.

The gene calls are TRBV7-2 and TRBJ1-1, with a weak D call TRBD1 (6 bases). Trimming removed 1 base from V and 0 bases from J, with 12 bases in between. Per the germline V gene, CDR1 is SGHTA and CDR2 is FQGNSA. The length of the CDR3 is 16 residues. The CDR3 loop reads CASSLETGRLNTEAFF. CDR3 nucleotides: TGTGCCAGCAGCTTAGAAACAGGGAGACTGAACACTGAAGCTTTCTTT.

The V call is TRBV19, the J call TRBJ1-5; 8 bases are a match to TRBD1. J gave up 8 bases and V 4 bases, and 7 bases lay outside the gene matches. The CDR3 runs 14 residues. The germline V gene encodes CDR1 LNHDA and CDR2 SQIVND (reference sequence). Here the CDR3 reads CASSTDRERKPQHF. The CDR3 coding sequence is TGTGCCAGTAGTACGGACAGGGAACGGAAGCCCCAGCATTTT.

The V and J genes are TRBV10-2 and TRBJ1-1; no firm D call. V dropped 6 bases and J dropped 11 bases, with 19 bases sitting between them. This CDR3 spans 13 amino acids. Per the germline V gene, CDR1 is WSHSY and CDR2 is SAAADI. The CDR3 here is CASSPLEFERAFF. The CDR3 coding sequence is TGCGCCAGCAGCCCCCTAGAGTTCGAGAGGGCTTTCTTT.